Sequencing of this TCR beta chain was carried out in a study of blood T cell repertoires in COVID-19. Looking at the study overall: Collection of acute and convalescent COVID-19 samples took place in the United States, Italy and Spain.

Libraries were prepared by immunoSEQ multiplex PCR; TCRdb keeps only in-frame clonotypes and omits some of them. The sample contains tens of thousands of clones, under 90% of which appear only once. The specimen sequenced was peripheral blood. This sequence originates from a human donor with active COVID-19. The donor label of this sample is uncertain.

This CDR3 reads CASLPGHAMSSYNEQFF. The CDR3 DNA is TGTGCCAGTCTCCCGGGACATGCGATGAGCTCCTACAATGAGCAGTTCTTC. V usage is TRBV19 and J usage is TRBJ2-1, with D possibly TRBD1 on 6 matching bases. Germline lookup yields CDR1 LNHDA and CDR2 SQIVND (reference sequence). The CDR3 runs 17 residues. V lost 8 bases, J lost 0 bases, and 20 bases lay in between.